The 17 T cell receptor beta chains presented below share a single source sample, sequenced in a study of T cells in Graves' hyperthyroidism and ophthalmopathy. The TCR beta CDR3 regions underwent amplification using RNA transcripts as the source. Using the HTBI primer set, a first-round RT-PCR was run on the TCR CDR3. MiXCR, applied by TCRdb to the multiplex PCR reads, yields one record per CDR3 protein. The sample has about 580,000 distinct CDR3 sequences; roughly 46% are singletons. The sample consisted of peripheral blood or thyroid tissue (not recorded which). The source is a woman under 30 with Graves' hyperthyroidism.

This clonotype was observed at least ten times. This sequence joins TRBV6-5 and TRBJ1-2, with D possibly being TRBD1 (5 bases). Germline lookup yields CDR1 MNHEY and CDR2 SVGAGI. CDR3 length: 15 residues. Between the trimmed V and J ends, which lost 0 bases and 7 bases, there was a span of 15 bases. The CDR3 DNA is TGTGCCAGCAGTTACTCGAATGACGGGACTAGTGGCTACACCTTC. Translating it yields CASSYSNDGTSGYTF.

Remarks on this clonotype: A much larger clone differs from this one at a single base, so this may be a read error. J is TRBJ2-5 and V is TRBV10-3; 8 nucleotides agree with TRBD2. With V trimmed by 10 bases and J by 5 bases, 18 bases remained unmatched. CDR3 length: 16 residues. CDR1 is ENHRY and CDR2 is SYGVKD in the germline V gene. The CDR3 sequence is CASVETVGTRSETQYF. In DNA form, the CDR3 reads TGTGCCAGCGTCGAGACGGTGGGGACTAGGAGCGAGACCCAGTACTTC.

In its sample, this clonotype was seen many times. V gene TRBV12-3 or TRBV12-4 combines with J gene TRBJ1-5, with D unclear. Trimming took off 2 bases at V and 11 bases at J, with 7 bases between the two ends. The CDR3 is 11 amino acids. The CDR3 DNA reads TGTGCCAGCAGTTTACGTTCAGCCCAGCATTTT. Its protein product is CASSLRSAQHF.

The table lists this clonotype with many counts. The rearrangement uses TRBV20-1 and TRBJ1-5; D perhaps matches TRBD1 (6 bases). There are 14 residues in the CDR3. Germline CDR1 is DFQATT and CDR2 is SNEGSKA (reference sequence). Between the trimmed V and J ends, which lost 6 bases and 1 base, there was a span of 13 bases. The CDR3 DNA reads TGCAGTGCCACCAGGACAGCCAGCAATCAGCCCCAGCATTTT. It encodes CSATRTASNQPQHF.

This rearrangement joins TRBV27 to TRBJ2-2, with no clear D. Looked up from germline, CDR1 is MNHEY and CDR2 is SMNVEV (reference sequence). V shed 4 bases and J shed 7 bases, with 13 bases lying between them. The CDR3 is made up of 14 amino acids. The CDR3 is CASSYSPSGGELFF. CDR3 DNA: TGTGCCAGCAGTTACTCGCCCAGTGGCGGGGAGCTGTTTTTT.

In its sample, this clonotype was seen many times. The chain couples TRBV7-2 to TRBJ2-7; the D call may be TRBD1 or TRBD2 (6 bases each). Germline CDR1 reads SGHTA; CDR2 reads FQGNSA. V dropped 5 bases and J dropped 4 bases, with 15 bases sitting between them. The CDR3 runs to 14 residues. CDR3 region: CASSPGGGMYEQYF. The CDR3 DNA is TGTGCCAGCAGCCCCGGGGGCGGGATGTACGAGCAGTACTTC.

The rearrangement joins TRBV15 to TRBJ2-7, with D tentatively TRBD1 (6 bases). The V and J ends lost 3 bases and 2 bases respectively, with 11 bases between them. The CDR3 consists of 14 residues. Germline-derived CDR1 and CDR2 are LNHNV and YYDKDF (reference sequence). CDR3 residues: CATSSVGQTYEQYF. The CDR3 coding sequence is TGTGCCACCAGCAGCGTCGGACAGACCTACGAGCAGTACTTC.

The CDR3 bases are TGTGCCAGCAGTGGACAGAAAAGGGGGTCACCCCTCCACTTT. It encodes CASSGQKRGSPLHF. The V gene is TRBV2, the J gene TRBJ1-6, with a weak D call TRBD1 (6 bases). The CDR3 has 14 residues. V was clipped by 4 bases and J by 10 bases, with 14 bases between them. Germline V lookup: CDR1 SNHLY, CDR2 FYNNEI.

This clonotype was recorded a few times. The chain uses TRBV7-3 and TRBJ1-3; D perhaps matches TRBD1 (6 bases). Trimming removed 5 bases from V and 0 bases from J, with 11 bases in between. Germline lookup yields CDR1 SGHTA and CDR2 FQGTGA. This CDR3 has 15 amino acids. CDR3 bases: TGTGCCAGCAGCCCTCGGACAGTCTCTGGAAACACCATATATTTT. It specifies CASSPRTVSGNTIYF.

This clonotype was seen many times. The chain carries TRBV5-1 and TRBJ2-7; 7 bases agree with TRBD2. Germline CDR1 SGHRS, CDR2 YFSETQ. The CDR3 totals 15 residues. Trimming at V came to 4 bases and at J to 4 bases, leaving 11 bases not matched to a gene. CDR3 DNA: TGCGCCAGCAGCCAAGGGGAGGGCCCCATGTACGAGCAGTACTTC. It yields the protein CASSQGEGPMYEQYF.

This clonotype was detected a few times. This chain connects TRBV15 to TRBJ2-3; no reliable D call. Germline values: CDR1 LNHNV, CDR2 YYDKDF (reference sequence). This CDR3 region has 15 residues. The V end was cut by 6 bases, the J end by 0 bases, with 13 bases between. The CDR3 sequence: CATRQTEPSTDTQYF. The DNA for the CDR3 is TGTGCCACCAGACAGACTGAGCCTAGCACAGATACGCAGTATTTT.

The rearrangement links TRBV11-2 to TRBJ1-5, with TRBD1 matching over 7 bases. Germline trimming cut 9 bases from V and 7 bases from J; bases unmatched to any gene: 18. CDR1 is SGHAT, CDR2 FQNNGV, per germline. The CDR3 has 16 amino acids. The CDR3 region is CARSLYPYQGVQPQHF. DNA of the CDR3: TGTGCCAGGAGCCTATACCCCTACCAGGGGGTACAGCCCCAGCATTTT.

The rearrangement joins TRBV15 to TRBJ1-5; tentative D call: TRBD1 (5 bases). The germline V gene has CDR1 LNHNV and CDR2 YYDKDF (reference sequence). There are 15 residues in the CDR3. Trimming took off 0 bases at V and 3 bases at J, with 9 bases between the two ends. The DNA of the CDR3 is TGTGCCACCAGCAGAGAACGAGGGGCCAATCAGCCCCAGCATTTT. Its protein is CATSRERGANQPQHF. The full variable domain, rest sourced from reference TRBV15 and TRBJ1-5, is DAMVIQNPRYQVTQFGKPVTLSCSQTLNHNVMYWYQQKSSQAPKLLFHYYDKDFNNEADTPDNFQSRRPNTSFCFLDIRSPGLGDTAMYLCATSRERGANQPQHFGDGTRLSIL.

This clonotype has a single count. For the CDR3, the DNA is TGTGCCAGCAGCCCCCGGGGGGGCGGCACCGGGGCCAACGTCCTGACTTTC. Translated, it gives CASSPRGGGTGANVLTF. The genes are TRBV7-9 and TRBJ2-6; TRBD2 aligns across 8 bases. The trim removed 5 bases at V and 4 bases at J, leaving 10 bases unmatched. Germline CDR1 SEHNR, CDR2 FQNEAQ (reference sequence). The CDR3 has 17 residues.

Points on this clonotype: One junction end does not reproduce the germline sequence, and a read error may be involved. The V and J genes are TRBV15 and TRBJ2-5, with 8 nucleotides matching TRBD2. This CDR3 comprises 17 residues. Germline CDR1 is LNHNV and CDR2 is YYDKDF (reference sequence). This chain's CDR3 is CATSGELLLAAQETQYF. In DNA form, the CDR3 reads TGTGCCACCAGCGGAGAGCTCCTACTAGCGGCGCAAGAGACCCAGTACTTC. Full variable domain (missing parts from reference TRBV15 and TRBJ2-5): DAMVIQNPRYQVTQFGKPVTLSCSQTLNHNVMYWYQQKSSQAPKLLFHYYDKDFNNEADTPDNFQSRRPNTSFCFLDIRSPGLGDTAMYLCATSGELLLAAQETQYFGPGTRLLVL.

The chain links TRBV29-1 to TRBJ2-5; TRBD2 agrees at 11 bases. V was pared by 0 bases and J by 5 bases, with 8 bases of the junction left unmatched. Per germline, CDR1 SQVTM and CDR2 ANQGSEA. There are 16 residues in the CDR3. CDR3 nucleotide sequence: TGCAGCGTTGAAGAGTGGTTAGCGGGAGGGTGGGAGACCCAGTACTTC. This translates into CSVEEWLAGGWETQYF.

J is TRBJ1-2 and V is TRBV7-9, with 8 bases fitting TRBD1. The CDR3 has 13 amino acids. The germline V gene has CDR1 SEHNR and CDR2 FQNEAQ (reference sequence). J gave up 8 bases and V 4 bases, and 6 bases lay outside the gene matches. For the CDR3, the DNA is TGTGCCAGCAGCTCGGCAGGGGGCGGCGGCTACACCTTC. Protein: CASSSAGGGGYTF.